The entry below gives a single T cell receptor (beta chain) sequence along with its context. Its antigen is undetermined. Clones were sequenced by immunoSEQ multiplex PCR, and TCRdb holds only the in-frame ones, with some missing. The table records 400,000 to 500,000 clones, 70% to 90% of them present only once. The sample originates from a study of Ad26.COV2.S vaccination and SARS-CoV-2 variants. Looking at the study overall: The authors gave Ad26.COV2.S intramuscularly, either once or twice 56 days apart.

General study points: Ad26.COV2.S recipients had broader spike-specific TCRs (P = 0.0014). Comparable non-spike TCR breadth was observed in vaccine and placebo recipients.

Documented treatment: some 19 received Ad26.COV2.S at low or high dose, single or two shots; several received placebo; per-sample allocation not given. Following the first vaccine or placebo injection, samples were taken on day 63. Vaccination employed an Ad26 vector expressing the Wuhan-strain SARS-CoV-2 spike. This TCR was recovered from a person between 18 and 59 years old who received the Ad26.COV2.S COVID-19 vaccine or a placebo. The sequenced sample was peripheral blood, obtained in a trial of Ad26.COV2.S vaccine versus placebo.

CDR3 amino acids: CASSSRGGQPNTGELFF. Here the CDR3 DNA reads TGTGCCAGCAGCTCGAGGGGGGGACAGCCGAACACCGGGGAGCTGTTTTTT. The chain uses TRBV7-9 and TRBJ2-2; tentatively, D is TRBD1 or TRBD2 (7 bases each). V shed 4 bases and J shed 0 bases, with 15 bases lying between them. The CDR3 has 17 residues. Germline CDR1 and CDR2: SEHNR and FQNEAQ (reference sequence).